This TCR beta chain was sequenced for a study of T-cell reconstitution after alpha-beta-depleted transplantation in children. Study results and caveats: Roughly two months post-transplant, alpha-beta T cells reportedly originated from several hundred graft clones that had expanded. Surviving thymic progenitors and recipient T cells were the source of high TCRbeta diversity at day 60 in some patients.

Unique molecular identifiers were built into the TCRbeta library. One entry per CDR3 protein, called by TCRdb with MiXCR from the PCR reads. The data hold approximately 230,000 distinct CDR3 sequences, with 20% to 30% observed a single time. Trimming took 5 bases from V and 4 from J, leaving 17 bases between them. Germline CDR1 reads SEHNR; CDR2 reads FQNEAQ (reference sequence). The CDR3 runs to 15 residues. As regards this clonotype: Antigen: not known.

This receptor was obtained from a female patient aged 2-10 years who had a stem cell transplant for congenital amegakaryocytic thrombocytopenia, so the T cells may come from the graft donor. This specimen was PBMCs, mostly from graft donor cells, taken 360 days after TCRalphabeta/CD19-depleted stem cell transplant. The rearrangement joins TRBV7-9 to TRBJ2-5; D remains unclear. This CDR3 reads CASSETTGRSETQYF. The CDR3 DNA follows: TGTGCCAGCAGCGAGACCACCGGTAGATCAGAGACCCAGTACTTC.